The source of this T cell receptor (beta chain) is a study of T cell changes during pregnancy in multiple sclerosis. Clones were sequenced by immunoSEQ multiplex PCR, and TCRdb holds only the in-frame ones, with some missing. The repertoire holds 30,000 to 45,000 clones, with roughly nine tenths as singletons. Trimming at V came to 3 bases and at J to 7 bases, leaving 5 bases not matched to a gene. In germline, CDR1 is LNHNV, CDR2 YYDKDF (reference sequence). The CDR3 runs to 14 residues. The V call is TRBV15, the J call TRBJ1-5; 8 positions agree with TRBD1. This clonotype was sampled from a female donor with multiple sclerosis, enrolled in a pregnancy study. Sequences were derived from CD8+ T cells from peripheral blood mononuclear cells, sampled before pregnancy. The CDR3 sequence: CATSSDRGVQPQHF. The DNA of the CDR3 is TGTGCCACCAGCAGCGACAGGGGTGTACAGCCCCAGCATTTT.